This T cell receptor (beta chain) was profiled in a study of human T cells and chemical hapten exposure. Study at large: Subjects had 2% DPC placed on about 2 cm by about 2 cm of upper inner arm skin for sensitization.

This clonotype was recorded at least ten times. Via MiXCR, TCRdb re-called the RACE reads, giving one row per CDR3 protein. Of fewer than 400,000 distinct CDR3 sequences listed, about 7% are singletons. As for time point: patch test 1, 2 weeks after DPC sensitization. The sample's treatment: therapeutic diphenylcyclopropenone sensitization with weekly scalp DPC. CDR3 length equals 16 residues. Trimming pared 0 bases from V and 6 bases from J, leaving 18 bases between. Per germline, CDR1 SGHRS and CDR2 YFSETQ. Sequences were derived from whole blood, sampled in connection with sensitization to the hapten diphenylcyclopropenone (DPC). The rearrangement links TRBV5-1 to TRBJ2-5, with unresolved D. This TCR derives from a young woman with alopecia areata. Some clones in this sample may be carry-over from other donors' samples. The CDR3, as DNA: TGCGCCAGCAGCTTGGGGAGTGGATACGGCGGAAAGACCCAGTACTTC. It specifies CASSLGSGYGGKTQYF.